This T cell receptor (beta chain) derives from a study of cytomegalovirus exposure and HLA in healthy donors. General study findings and limits: Immune exposure information available was restricted to CMV serostatus. Evidence from a later analysis indicated that most CMV-associated TCR beta chains looked HLA-restricted. Within the data, a cluster of highly shared sequence variants was likely a sequencing artifact.

This CDR3 comprises 14 residues. J gave up 4 bases and V 8 bases, and 9 bases lay outside the gene matches. CDR1 is MNHEY and CDR2 is SVGAGI in the germline V gene. PCR used 60 Vbeta primers and 13 Jbeta primers. Here immunoSEQ multiplex PCR was the method, and the copy in TCRdb shows in-frame clones only, minus some. Altogether roughly 130,000 clones are present, 76% being singletons, with the ten largest covering roughly 1.9%. As to this clone: The antigen is undetermined.

The chain joins TRBV6-5 to TRBJ1-1; TRBD1 agrees at 8 bases. This TCR derives from a middle-aged man in good health and CMV-seronegative. What was sequenced was PBMCs. The CDR3 sequence is CASQGAFRGTEAFF. The CDR3 coding sequence is TGTGCCAGCCAGGGGGCTTTCCGCGGCACTGAAGCTTTCTTT.